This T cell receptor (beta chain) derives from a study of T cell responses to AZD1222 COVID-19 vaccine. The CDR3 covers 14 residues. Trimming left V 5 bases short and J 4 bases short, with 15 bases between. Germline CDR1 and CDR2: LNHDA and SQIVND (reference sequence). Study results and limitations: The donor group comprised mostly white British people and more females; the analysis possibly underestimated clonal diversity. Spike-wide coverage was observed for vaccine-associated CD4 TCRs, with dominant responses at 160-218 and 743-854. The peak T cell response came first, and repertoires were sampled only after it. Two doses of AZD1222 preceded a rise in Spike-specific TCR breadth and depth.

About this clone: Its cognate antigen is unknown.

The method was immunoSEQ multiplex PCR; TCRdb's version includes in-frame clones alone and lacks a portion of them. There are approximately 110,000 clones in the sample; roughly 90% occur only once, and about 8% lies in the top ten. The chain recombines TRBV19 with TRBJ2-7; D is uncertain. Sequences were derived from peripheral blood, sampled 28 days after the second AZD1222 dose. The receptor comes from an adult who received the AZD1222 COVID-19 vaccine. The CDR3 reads CASSPAVVQYEQYF. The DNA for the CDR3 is TGTGCCAGTAGTCCGGCAGTGGTACAATACGAGCAGTACTTC.